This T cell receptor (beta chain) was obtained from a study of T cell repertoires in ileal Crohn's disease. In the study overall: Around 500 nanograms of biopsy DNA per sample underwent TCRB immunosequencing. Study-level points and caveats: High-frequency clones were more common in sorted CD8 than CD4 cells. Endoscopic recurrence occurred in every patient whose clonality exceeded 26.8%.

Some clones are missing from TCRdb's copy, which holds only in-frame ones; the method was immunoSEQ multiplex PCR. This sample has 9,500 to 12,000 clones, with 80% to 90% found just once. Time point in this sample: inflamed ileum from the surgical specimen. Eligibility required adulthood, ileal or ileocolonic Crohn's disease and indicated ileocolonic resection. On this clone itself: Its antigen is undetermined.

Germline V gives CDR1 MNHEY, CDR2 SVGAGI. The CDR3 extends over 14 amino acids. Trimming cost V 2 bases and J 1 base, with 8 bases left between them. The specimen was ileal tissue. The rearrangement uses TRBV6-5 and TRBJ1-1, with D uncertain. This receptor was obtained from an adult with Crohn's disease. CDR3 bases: TGTGCCAGCAGTTACACGGGAGAGAACACTGAAGCTTTCTTT. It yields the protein CASSYTGENTEAFF.